The 8 T cell receptor beta chains given below trace back to one sample, sequenced in a study of T cells in Graves' hyperthyroidism and ophthalmopathy. Regions amplified from RNA transcripts were the TCR beta CDR3 regions. A first-round RT-PCR of the TCR CDR3 used the HTBI primer set. TCRdb processed the multiplex PCR reads anew with MiXCR; each CDR3 protein has one entry. The sample carries 750,000 to 950,000 distinct CDR3 sequences, 38% recorded once. The sample consisted of blood. These receptors originate from a man between 18 and 29 years old with Graves' hyperthyroidism.

This clonotype was counted many times. The chain joins TRBV20-1 to TRBJ2-7, with D possibly being TRBD1 or TRBD2 (5 bases each). The germline CDR1 and CDR2 sequences are DFQATT and SNEGSKA (reference sequence). The germline V and J ends were trimmed by 5 bases and 6 bases, with 14 bases remaining between them. The CDR3 covers 12 residues. CDR3 protein: CSAGTFGGEQYF. CDR3 nucleotide sequence: TGCAGTGCTGGAACCTTTGGGGGCGAGCAGTACTTC.

The rearrangement uses TRBV25-1 and TRBJ2-7, with D perhaps matching TRBD1 or TRBD2 (7 bases each). The length of the CDR3 is 14 residues. Germline CDR1 reads MGHDK; CDR2 reads SYGVNS. V dropped 7 bases and J dropped 0 bases, with 13 bases sitting between them. This chain's CDR3 is CASTQGGSSYEQYF. The CDR3 DNA reads TGTGCCAGCACCCAGGGGGGGAGCTCCTACGAGCAGTACTTC.

This clonotype was counted once. Since a much larger clone is just one base distant, this may be a read error. This chain links TRBV11-3 with TRBJ1-5, with D possibly being TRBD1 (5 bases). Germline-derived CDR1 and CDR2 are SGHNT and YENEEA. The CDR3 loop spans 15 amino acids. Here the CDR3 reads CASSLEPGTMQLQHF. For the CDR3, the DNA is TGTGCCAGCAGCTTAGAACCAGGGACGATGCAGCTCCAGCATTTT.

Ten or more counts support this clonotype. This chain links TRBV2 with TRBJ1-1; D gene uncertain. Looked up from germline, CDR1 is SNHLY and CDR2 is FYNNEI. V gave up 6 bases and J gave up 5 bases, with 10 bases separating them. The CDR3 sequence is 12 residues long. The CDR3 nucleotides are TGTGCCAGCAGGGGGTTAGGGACTGAAGCTTTCTTT. Amino acid sequence: CASRGLGTEAFF.

In this sample, this clonotype turned up many times. The rearrangement uses TRBV10-3 and TRBJ1-1; TRBD1 aligns across 12 bases. Germline CDR1 reads ENHRY; CDR2 reads SYGVKD. V trimming: 4 bases; J trimming: 7 bases; junction bases outside the gene matches: 4. The CDR3 spans 14 residues. CDR3 coding DNA: TGTGCCATCAGTGGGGGACAGGGGGCGGTTGAAGCTTTCTTT. This gives the protein CAISGGQGAVEAFF.

With respect to this clonotype: The junction differs from germline at one of its ends, possibly a read error. The chain couples TRBV7-2 to TRBJ1-2; D not resolved. CDR3 length equals 13 residues. Germline V gives CDR1 SGHTA, CDR2 FQGNSA. The CDR3 DNA sequence: TGTGCCAGCAGCAGAGGACGGCACTACGGCTACACCTTC. This translates into CASSRGRHYGYTF.

The chain recombines TRBV5-4 with TRBJ2-5; 8 nucleotides line up with TRBD1. This CDR3 region has 15 residues. Germline V gene lookup returns CDR1 SGHNT and CDR2 YYREEE (reference sequence). The junction had 11 bases not matched to a gene; V was cut back by 6 bases and J by 4 bases. CDR3 DNA: TGTGCCAGCAACATTCAGGGGGCGGGGTTAGAGACCCAGTACTTC. Protein: CASNIQGAGLETQYF.

This rearrangement joins TRBV2 to TRBJ1-1, with TRBD1 as a possible D gene (5 bases). Trimming shortened V by 5 bases and J by 6 bases, and 16 bases separated the two germline ends. In germline, CDR1 is SNHLY, CDR2 FYNNEI. The CDR3 spans 14 residues. CDR3 protein: CASSTRGRVAEAFF. The CDR3 DNA follows: TGTGCCAGCAGTACCCGGGGCCGGGTTGCTGAAGCTTTCTTT.